The sequence of this TCR beta chain was determined in a study of blood T cell repertoires in COVID-19. Study as a whole: COVID-19 samples collected from the United States, Italy and Spain covered acute and convalescent phases. T cells, B-cell-depleted T cells, or PBMCs provided the cDNA or gDNA that served as material.

CDR1 and CDR2 from the germline V gene are MDHEN and SYDVKM. V shed 6 bases, J shed 4 bases, and the junction held 14 bases outside the gene matches. There are 18 residues in the CDR3. TCRdb keeps only in-frame clones here, not all; method: immunoSEQ multiplex PCR. The sample shows some 130,000 clones, over 75% of them seen only once. This TCR derives from a human donor in a cohort sampled during active COVID-19. The sample taken for sequencing was peripheral blood. This chain joins TRBV28 and TRBJ2-6; 8 bases match TRBD2. CDR3 coding DNA: TGTGCCAGCAGATCCCTCGGGAGGGATCCCTTGGGGGCCAACGTCCTGACTTTC. It yields the protein CASRSLGRDPLGANVLTF.